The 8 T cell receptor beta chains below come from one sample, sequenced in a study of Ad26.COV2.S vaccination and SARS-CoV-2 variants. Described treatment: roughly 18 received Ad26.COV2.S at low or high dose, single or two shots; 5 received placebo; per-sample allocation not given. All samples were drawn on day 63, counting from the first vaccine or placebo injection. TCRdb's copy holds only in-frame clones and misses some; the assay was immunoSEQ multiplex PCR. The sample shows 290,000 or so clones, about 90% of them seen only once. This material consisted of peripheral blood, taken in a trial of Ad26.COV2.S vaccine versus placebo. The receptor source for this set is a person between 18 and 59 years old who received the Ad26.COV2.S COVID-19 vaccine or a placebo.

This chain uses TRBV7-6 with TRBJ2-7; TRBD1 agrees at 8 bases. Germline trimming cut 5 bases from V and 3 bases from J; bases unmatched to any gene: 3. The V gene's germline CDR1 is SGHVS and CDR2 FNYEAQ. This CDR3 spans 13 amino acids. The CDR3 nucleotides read TGTGCCAGCAGCGCACAGGGGGACTACGAGCAGTACTTC. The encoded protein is CASSAQGDYEQYF.

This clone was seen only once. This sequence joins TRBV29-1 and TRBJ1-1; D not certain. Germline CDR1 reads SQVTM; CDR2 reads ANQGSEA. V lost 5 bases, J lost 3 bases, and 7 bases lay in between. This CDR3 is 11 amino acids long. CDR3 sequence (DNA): TGCAGCGTTCAGGACTACACTGAAGCTTTCTTT. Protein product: CSVQDYTEAFF. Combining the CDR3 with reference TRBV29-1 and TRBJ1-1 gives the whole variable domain SAVISQKPSRDICQRGTSLTIQCQVDSQVTMMFWYRQQPGQSLTLIATANQGSEATYESGFVIDKFPISRPNLTFSTLTVSNMSPEDSSIYLCSVQDYTEAFFGQGTRLTVV.

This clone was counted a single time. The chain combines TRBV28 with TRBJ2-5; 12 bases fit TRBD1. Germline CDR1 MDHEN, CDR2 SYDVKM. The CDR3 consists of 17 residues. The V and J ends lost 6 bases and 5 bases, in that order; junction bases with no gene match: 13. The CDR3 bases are TGTGCCAGCAGGCAGGTCCCGGGACAGGGGGCATGGGAGACCCAGTACTTC. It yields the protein CASRQVPGQGAWETQYF.

The CDR3 bases are TGTGCCAGCAGCCTGCCAGGTGTCGATGAGCAGTTCTTC. This encodes CASSLPGVDEQFF. The chain combines TRBV5-6 with TRBJ2-1; the D is unclear. The CDR3 extends over 13 amino acids. Trimming removed 4 bases from V and 8 bases from J, with 13 bases in between. From germline, CDR1 is SGHDT and CDR2 YYEEEE.

The CDR3, as DNA: TGTGCCAGCAGCCCCGGACTTGGAGGAGGAAAACTGTTTTTT. This sequence encodes CASSPGLGGGKLFF. The chain joins TRBV6-6 to TRBJ1-4; D is ambiguous. Trimming pared 6 bases from V and 10 bases from J, leaving 18 bases between. The CDR3 is 14 residues long. The V gene's germline CDR1 is MNHNY and CDR2 SVGAGI (reference sequence).

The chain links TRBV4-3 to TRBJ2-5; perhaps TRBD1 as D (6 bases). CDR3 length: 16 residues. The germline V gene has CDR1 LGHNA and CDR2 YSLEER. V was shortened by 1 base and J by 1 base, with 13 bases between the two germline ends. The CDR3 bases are TGCGCCAGCAGCCAAGCAACAGGGTCGGGCCAAGAGACCCAGTACTTC. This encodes CASSQATGSGQETQYF.

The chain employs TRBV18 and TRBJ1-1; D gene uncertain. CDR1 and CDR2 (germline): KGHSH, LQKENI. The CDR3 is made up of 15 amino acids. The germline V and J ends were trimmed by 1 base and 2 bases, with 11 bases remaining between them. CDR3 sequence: CASSPQWQVNTEAFF. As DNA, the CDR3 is TGTGCCAGCTCACCACAGTGGCAGGTAAACACTGAAGCTTTCTTT.

This CDR3 reads CAWSRGQSTDTQYF. CDR3 bases: TGTGCCTGGAGTAGGGGACAGTCCACAGATACGCAGTATTTT. The gene calls are TRBV30 and TRBJ2-3; 7 bases fit TRBD1. Per germline, CDR1 GTSNPN and CDR2 SVGIG (reference sequence). This CDR3 is 14 amino acids long. V trimming: 2 bases; J trimming: 2 bases; junction bases outside the gene matches: 4.